A selection of T cell receptor beta chains follows, all from one sample in a study of blood T cell repertoires in COVID-19. Method: immunoSEQ multiplex PCR; TCRdb's copy keeps in-frame clones and lacks some. The sample shows 300,000 to 400,000 clones, more than 75% of them seen only once. Sequenced sample: peripheral blood. Source of these receptors: a woman between 18 and 30 years old who had recovered from COVID-19. The CDR3 runs from the conserved cysteine through the conserved F or W. Fields, in order: CDR3 length, V gene, CDR3 protein.

length: 15
V: TRBV10-3
CDR3: CAIGDRGRSYNEQFF

length: 18
V: TRBV24-1
CDR3: CATSDLGVDRGPPNEQFF

length: 14
V: TRBV25-1
CDR3: CASSPQGRTYGYTF

length: 14
V: TRBV24-1
CDR3: CATSEAGPNQPQHF

length: 15
V: TRBV19
CDR3: CASASGSFDTGELFF

length: 17
V: TRBV4-3
CDR3: CASSQDFRVDGNQPQHF

length: 15
V: TRBV2
CDR3: CASSEAMGGVTEAFF

length: 16
V: TRBV5-8
CDR3: CASSSGLAGVMDTQYF

length: 14
V: TRBV5-4
CDR3: CASSLIEIPYGYTF

length: 18
V: TRBV11-3
CDR3: CASSLWTSGRDSYNEQFF

length: 17
V: TRBV6-1
CDR3: CASSERWTGFSGNTIYF

length: 12
V: TRBV6-5
CDR3: CASSSSGDTQYF

length: 17
V: TRBV24-1
CDR3: CATSAPRTSGRRDEQFF

length: 15
V: TRBV5-8
CDR3: CASSLVYRTNYGYTF

length: 16
V: TRBV6-2/TRBV6-3
CDR3: CASSSSGGAGSDTQYF

length: 16
V: TRBV7-9
CDR3: CASSPPGGKNTGELFF

length: 18
V: TRBV24-1
CDR3: CATSSGTGDYWDTGELFF

length: 14
V: TRBV7-8
CDR3: CASSFGGSSSEQFF

length: 19
V: TRBV2
CDR3: CASRRPGLAGGAGTDTQYF

length: 14
V: TRBV5-1
CDR3: CASSLVTSYNEQFF

length: 15
V: TRBV7-8
CDR3: CASSLASRENQPQHF

length: 15
V: TRBV18
CDR3: CASSPQGQGGSPLHF

length: 15
V: TRBV11-2
CDR3: CASSASGRAGGEQFF

length: 13
V: TRBV27
CDR3: CASRGLDYNEQFF

length: 14
V: TRBV12-2
CDR3: CASRLTAGGSPLHF

length: 14
V: TRBV28
CDR3: CASRTQGDNQPQHF

length: 13
V: TRBV5-4
CDR3: CASTGPRSNEQFF

length: 13
V: TRBV6-5
CDR3: CASSRPGREKLFF

length: 13
V: TRBV15
CDR3: CATEAGENTEAFF

length: 16
V: TRBV5-8
CDR3: CASSGTSSSGSGEQFF

length: 17
V: TRBV19
CDR3: CASSMSLGTDSHNEQFF

length: 15
V: TRBV7-9
CDR3: CASSLGTGMNTEAFF

length: 14
V: TRBV7-9
CDR3: CASSLSGTGNTIYF

length: 13
V: TRBV30
CDR3: CACQAEERYGYTF

length: 19
V: TRBV4-3
CDR3: CASSPESGTSGSSYNEQFF

length: 13
V: TRBV3-1/TRBV3-2
CDR3: CASSQITGNEQFF

length: 20
V: TRBV27
CDR3: CASSFPGGREGGLSYNEQFF

length: 18
V: TRBV24-1
CDR3: CATSDTPGLAGLTDTQYF

length: 18
V: TRBV5-1
CDR3: CASSLWPRGDRVNTEAFF

length: 13
V: TRBV27
CDR3: CASSLGNTDTQYF

length: 14
V: TRBV6-5
CDR3: CASGRGFESLGYTF

length: 15
V: TRBV13
CDR3: CASSLGDSSYNEQFF

length: 17
V: TRBV5-6
CDR3: CASSAGLAGLRTGELFF

length: 19
V: TRBV11-3
CDR3: CASSPRLAGGPYSYNEQFF